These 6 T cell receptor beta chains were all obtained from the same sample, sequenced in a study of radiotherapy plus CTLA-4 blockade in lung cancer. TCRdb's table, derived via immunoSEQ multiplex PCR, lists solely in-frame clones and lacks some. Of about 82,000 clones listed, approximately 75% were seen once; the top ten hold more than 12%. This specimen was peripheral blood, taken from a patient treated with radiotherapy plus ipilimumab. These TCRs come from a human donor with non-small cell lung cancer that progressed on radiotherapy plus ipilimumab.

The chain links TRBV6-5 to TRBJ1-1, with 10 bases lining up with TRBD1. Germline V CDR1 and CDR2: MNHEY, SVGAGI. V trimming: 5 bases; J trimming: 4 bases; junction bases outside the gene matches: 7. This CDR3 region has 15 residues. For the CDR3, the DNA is TGTGCCAGCAGTCCGGGGACAGGGGCGGGCACTGAAGCTTTCTTT. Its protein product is CASSPGTGAGTEAFF.

The chain's CDR3 is CASSQFTGTGANVLTF. DNA of the CDR3: TGTGCCAGCAGCCAGTTCACCGGCACTGGGGCCAACGTCCTGACTTTC. The chain links TRBV14 to TRBJ2-6; D uncertain. V lost 3 bases, J lost 2 bases, and 11 bases lay in between. The germline V gene encodes CDR1 SGHDN and CDR2 FVKESK. CDR3 size: 16 residues.

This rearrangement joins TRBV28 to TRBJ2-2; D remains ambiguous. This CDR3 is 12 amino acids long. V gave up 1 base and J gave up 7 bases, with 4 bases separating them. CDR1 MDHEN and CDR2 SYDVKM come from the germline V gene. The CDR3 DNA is TGTGCCAGCAGTTTATCCCTCGGGGAGCTGTTTTTT. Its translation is CASSLSLGELFF.

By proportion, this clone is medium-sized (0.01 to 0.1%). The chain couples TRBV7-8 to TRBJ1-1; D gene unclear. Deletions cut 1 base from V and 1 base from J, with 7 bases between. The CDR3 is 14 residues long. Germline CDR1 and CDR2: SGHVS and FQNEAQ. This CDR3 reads CASSLGPGNTEAFF. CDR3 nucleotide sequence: TGTGCCAGCAGCTTAGGGCCGGGGAACACTGAAGCTTTCTTT.

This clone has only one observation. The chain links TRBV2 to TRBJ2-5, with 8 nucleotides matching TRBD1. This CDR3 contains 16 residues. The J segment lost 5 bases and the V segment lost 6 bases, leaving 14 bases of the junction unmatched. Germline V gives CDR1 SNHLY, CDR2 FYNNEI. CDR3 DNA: TGTGCCAGCAGGCCTGCGGCAGGGGGCGTTGGGGAGACCCAGTACTTC. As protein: CASRPAAGGVGETQYF.

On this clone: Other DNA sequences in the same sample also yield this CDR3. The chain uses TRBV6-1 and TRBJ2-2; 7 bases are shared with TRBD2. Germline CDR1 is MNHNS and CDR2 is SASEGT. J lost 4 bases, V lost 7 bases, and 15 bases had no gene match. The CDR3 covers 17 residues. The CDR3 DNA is TGTGCCAGCACCGAAGCCCCCATAGCGGGCCGCACCGGGGAGCTGTTTTTT. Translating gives CASTEAPIAGRTGELFF.